The clone carrying this T cell receptor (beta chain) was seen only a few times. This CDR3 has 16 amino acids. CDR1 and CDR2 (germline): LGHNA, YSLEER. J was trimmed by 6 bases and V by 4 bases; bases with no gene match: 8. This entry belongs to a study of cytomegalovirus exposure and HLA in healthy donors. Vbeta (60) and Jbeta (13) primers were used in the PCR. Using immunoSEQ multiplex PCR, the repertoire was profiled, and TCRdb retains in-frame clones only, with some absent. The sample holds about 140,000 clones, roughly 73% seen once. J is TRBJ1-4 and V is TRBV4-3, with TRBD1 matching over 10 bases. The TCR comes from a woman aged 40 to 50 in good health and CMV-seronegative. The sample comprised PBMCs. CDR3 sequence reads: CASSLTTGTGDEKLFF. CDR3 sequence (DNA): TGCGCCAGCAGCCTCACCACCGGGACAGGGGATGAAAAACTGTTTTTT.